A selection of T cell receptor beta chains follows, all from one sample in a study of T cell responses to AZD1222 COVID-19 vaccine. TCRdb keeps only in-frame clones here, not all; method: immunoSEQ multiplex PCR. The repertoire holds about 110,000 clones, with around 94% as singletons. This specimen was peripheral blood, taken on day 0 of AZD1222 vaccination. The receptors originated from an adult in good health. Both conserved end residues are part of each CDR3. The order of the fields is V gene, J gene, clone size, CDR3 protein. Not every row has a clone size; where given, it reads once, few, many or a size class.

V: TRBV15
J: TRBJ1-2
size: -
CDR3: CATSRVNRGEDGYTF

V: TRBV2
J: TRBJ1-6
size: -
CDR3: CASATVEVGNSPLHF

V: TRBV27
J: TRBJ1-3
size: -
CDR3: CASSLRGSSGNTIYF

V: TRBV5-1
J: TRBJ2-7
size: once
CDR3: CASSTGDRGTAYEQYF

V: TRBV27
J: TRBJ1-2
size: -
CDR3: CASSLGEGAAGYTF

V: TRBV6-2/TRBV6-3
J: TRBJ1-5
size: -
CDR3: CASSYEPTSNQPQHF

V: TRBV5-1
J: TRBJ2-2
size: -
CDR3: CASSLHRLPGGKNGELFF

V: TRBV19
J: TRBJ1-2
size: -
CDR3: CASSMAGTSFYGYTF

V: TRBV10-3
J: TRBJ2-5
size: -
CDR3: CATRGVGETQYF

V: TRBV19
J: TRBJ1-4
size: -
CDR3: CASTQTGPNEKLFF

V: TRBV28
J: TRBJ2-7
size: -
CDR3: CASSFTVRQEQYF

V: TRBV30
J: TRBJ2-1
size: -
CDR3: CAWSPLGGKGREQFF

V: TRBV6-5
J: TRBJ1-2
size: -
CDR3: CASSYSSGAAGYTF

V: TRBV6-4
J: TRBJ1-6
size: -
CDR3: CASSPGGGIVSPLHF

V: TRBV20-1
J: TRBJ2-1
size: -
CDR3: CSASIFGGIPDNEQFF

V: TRBV2
J: TRBJ2-5
size: -
CDR3: CASSAVQGQETQYF

V: TRBV10-3
J: TRBJ1-1
size: -
CDR3: CAIKGVNSEAFF

V: TRBV5-8
J: TRBJ1-5
size: -
CDR3: CASSLSPQGASQPQHF

V: TRBV19
J: TRBJ1-1
size: -
CDR3: CASSIGERTTEAFF

V: TRBV9
J: TRBJ2-2
size: -
CDR3: CASSVGGGGSVGELFF

V: TRBV27
J: TRBJ1-1
size: -
CDR3: CASSSTRQVPAFF

V: TRBV7-3
J: TRBJ2-1
size: few
CDR3: CASSLDGGAPNEQFF

V: TRBV5-1
J: TRBJ1-2
size: -
CDR3: CASRSDRAGYTF

V: TRBV14
J: TRBJ1-2
size: once
CDR3: CASSQEGVGTIYGYTF

V: TRBV5-1
J: TRBJ2-7
size: -
CDR3: CASSSGFFWTGLSYEQYF

V: TRBV4-3
J: TRBJ1-6
size: -
CDR3: CASSQDRYDNSPLHF

V: TRBV18
J: TRBJ1-4
size: -
CDR3: CASSRSPGGEEKLFF

V: TRBV6-1
J: TRBJ2-1
size: -
CDR3: CASSELYPPYNEQFF

V: TRBV28
J: TRBJ2-2
size: -
CDR3: CASSLTGELFF

V: TRBV7-3
J: TRBJ1-6
size: few
CDR3: CASSWGTGGNSPLHF

V: TRBV28
J: TRBJ1-5
size: -
CDR3: CASSIPPAGGSWSNQPQHF

V: TRBV6-2/TRBV6-3
J: TRBJ2-7
size: -
CDR3: CASSLTLSSYEQYF

V: TRBV19
J: TRBJ1-5
size: -
CDR3: CASSIERMTQGTQHF

V: TRBV15
J: TRBJ2-5
size: -
CDR3: CATSRVQGQGQETQYF

V: TRBV29-1
J: TRBJ2-2
size: -
CDR3: CSVVAVTGELFF

V: TRBV5-6
J: TRBJ2-7
size: -
CDR3: CASSPLRGSSYEQYF

V: TRBV5-6
J: TRBJ1-5
size: -
CDR3: CASSLGKVSQPQHF

V: TRBV7-2
J: TRBJ1-4
size: -
CDR3: CASSPAGEKLFF

V: TRBV11-2
J: TRBJ1-1
size: -
CDR3: CASSFSTNTEAFF

V: TRBV6-2/TRBV6-3
J: TRBJ1-2
size: once
CDR3: CASSYSIEGNGYTF

V: TRBV11-2
J: TRBJ1-2
size: -
CDR3: CASSSLNSPRGRTYGYTF

V: TRBV2
J: TRBJ2-3
size: -
CDR3: CASSGQGGRADTQYF

V: TRBV7-9
J: TRBJ2-3
size: -
CDR3: CASSLGRGGGSDTQYF

V: TRBV4-1
J: TRBJ1-1
size: -
CDR3: CASSRDTPNTEAFF

V: TRBV9
J: TRBJ2-2
size: few
CDR3: CASSVFVGENTGELFF

V: TRBV21-1
J: TRBJ1-1
size: once
CDR3: CASSKESRENTEAFF

V: TRBV5-1
J: TRBJ1-2
size: once
CDR3: CASSSGQGVGGYTF

V: TRBV7-2
J: TRBJ2-1
size: -
CDR3: CASSLGATSGRVNEQFF

V: TRBV9
J: TRBJ2-1
size: -
CDR3: CASSVEQGRGEQFF

V: TRBV15
J: TRBJ2-5
size: -
CDR3: CATSSRGGEETQYF

V: TRBV27
J: TRBJ1-1
size: -
CDR3: CASRKQGSLLGTEAFF

V: TRBV5-1
J: TRBJ1-2
size: -
CDR3: CASPPIPGQAAESNYGYTF

V: TRBV3-1/TRBV3-2
J: TRBJ1-3
size: -
CDR3: CASSHYSSGNTIYF